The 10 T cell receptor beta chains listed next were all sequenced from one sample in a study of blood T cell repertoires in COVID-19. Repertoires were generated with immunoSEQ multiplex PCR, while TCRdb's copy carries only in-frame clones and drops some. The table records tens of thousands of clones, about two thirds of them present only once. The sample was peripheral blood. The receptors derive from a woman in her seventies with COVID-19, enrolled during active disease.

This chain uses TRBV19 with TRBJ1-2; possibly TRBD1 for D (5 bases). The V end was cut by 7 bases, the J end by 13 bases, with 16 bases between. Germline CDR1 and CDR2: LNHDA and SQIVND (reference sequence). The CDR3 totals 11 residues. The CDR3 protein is CASTIGGIPTF. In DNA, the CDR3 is TGTGCCAGTACTATCGGGGGGATCCCCACCTTC.

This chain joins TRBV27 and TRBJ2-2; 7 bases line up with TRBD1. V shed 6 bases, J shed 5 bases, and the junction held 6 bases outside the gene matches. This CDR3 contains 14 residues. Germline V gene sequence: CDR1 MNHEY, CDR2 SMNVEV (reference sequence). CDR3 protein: CASRHRGQTGELFF. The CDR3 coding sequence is TGTGCCAGCAGGCACAGGGGTCAGACCGGGGAGCTGTTTTTT.

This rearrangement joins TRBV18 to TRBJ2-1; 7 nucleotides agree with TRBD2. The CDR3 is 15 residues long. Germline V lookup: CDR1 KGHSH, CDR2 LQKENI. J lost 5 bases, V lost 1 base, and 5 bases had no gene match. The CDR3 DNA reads TGTGCCAGCTCACCACGGCTAGCGGAAGACAATGAGCAGTTCTTC. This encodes CASSPRLAEDNEQFF. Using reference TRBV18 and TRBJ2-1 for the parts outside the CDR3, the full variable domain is NAGVMQNPRHLVRRRGQEARLRCSPMKGHSHVYWYRQLPEEGLKFMVYLQKENIIDESGMPKERFSAEFPKEGPSILRIQQVVRGDSAAYFCASSPRLAEDNEQFFGPGTRLTVL.

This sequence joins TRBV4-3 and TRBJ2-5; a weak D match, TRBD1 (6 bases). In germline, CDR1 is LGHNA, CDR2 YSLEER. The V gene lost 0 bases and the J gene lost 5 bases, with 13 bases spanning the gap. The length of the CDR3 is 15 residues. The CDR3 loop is CASSQDQGGKETQYF. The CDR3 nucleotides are TGCGCCAGCAGCCAAGATCAAGGGGGAAAGGAGACCCAGTACTTC.

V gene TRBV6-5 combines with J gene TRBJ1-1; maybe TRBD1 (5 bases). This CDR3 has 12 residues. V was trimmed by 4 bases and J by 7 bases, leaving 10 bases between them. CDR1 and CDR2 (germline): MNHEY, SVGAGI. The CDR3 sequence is CASSSYRSEAFF. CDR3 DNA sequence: TGTGCCAGCAGTTCCTACAGGAGTGAAGCTTTCTTT.

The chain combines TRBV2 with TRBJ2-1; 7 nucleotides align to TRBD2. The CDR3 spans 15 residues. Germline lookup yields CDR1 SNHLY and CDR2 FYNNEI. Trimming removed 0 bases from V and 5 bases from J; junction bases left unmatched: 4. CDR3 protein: CASSEAWDYNNEQFF. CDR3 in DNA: TGTGCCAGCAGTGAAGCGTGGGACTATAACAATGAGCAGTTCTTC.

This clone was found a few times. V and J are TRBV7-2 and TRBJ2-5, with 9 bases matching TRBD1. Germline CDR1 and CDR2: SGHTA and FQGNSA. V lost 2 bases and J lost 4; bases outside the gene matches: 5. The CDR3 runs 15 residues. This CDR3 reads CASSLIPGQGETQYF. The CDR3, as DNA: TGTGCCAGCAGCTTAATCCCGGGACAGGGAGAGACCCAGTACTTC.

The CDR3 protein is CASSLWGQVEAFF. The DNA for the CDR3 is TGCGCCAGCAGCTTGTGGGGGCAAGTTGAAGCTTTCTTT. This chain links TRBV5-1 with TRBJ1-1, with D maybe TRBD1 (6 bases). The CDR3 consists of 13 residues. V lost 1 base and J 7 bases, leaving 11 bases between the germline ends. The germline CDR1 and CDR2 sequences are SGHRS and YFSETQ.

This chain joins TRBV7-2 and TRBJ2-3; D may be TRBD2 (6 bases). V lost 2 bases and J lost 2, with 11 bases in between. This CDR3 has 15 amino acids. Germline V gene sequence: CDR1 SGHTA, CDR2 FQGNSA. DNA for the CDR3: TGTGCCAGCAGCTTAAGGGCGGGGCCCACAGATACGCAGTATTTT. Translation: CASSLRAGPTDTQYF. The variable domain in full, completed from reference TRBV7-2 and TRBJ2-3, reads GAGVSQSPSNKVTEKGKDVELRCDPISGHTALYWYRQSLGQGLEFLIYFQGNSAPDKSGLPSDRFSAERTGGSVSTLTIQRTQQEDSAVYLCASSLRAGPTDTQYFGPGTRLTVL.

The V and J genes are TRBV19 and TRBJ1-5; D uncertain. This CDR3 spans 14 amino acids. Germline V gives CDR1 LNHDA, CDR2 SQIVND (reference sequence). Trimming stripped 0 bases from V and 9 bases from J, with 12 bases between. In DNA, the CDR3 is TGTGCCAGTAGTATAGATCGAGGGTGGAGGCCCCAGCATTTT. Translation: CASSIDRGWRPQHF.